One and the same sample provided the 17 T cell receptor beta chains below, sequenced in a study of neurological immune-mediated disorders. TCRdb fed the 5' RACE reads into MiXCR, producing one record per CDR3 protein. The table shows 27,000 or so distinct CDR3 sequences, with over 20% occurring only once. The sample comprised PBMCs. These receptors originate from an older woman in good health.

In this sample, this clonotype turned up once. The chain employs TRBV19 and TRBJ1-5; tentatively, D is TRBD1 (6 bases). CDR1 is LNHDA and CDR2 is SQIVND in the germline V gene (reference sequence). V dropped 5 bases and J dropped 7 bases, with 18 bases sitting between them. This CDR3 comprises 15 residues. CDR3 loop: CASSLRATGGQPQHF. CDR3 DNA: TGTGCCAGTAGTCTCCGGGCGACAGGAGGGCAGCCCCAGCATTTT.

In this sample, this clonotype turned up many times. V gene TRBV10-3 combines with J gene TRBJ1-1, with 7 bases aligning to TRBD1. This CDR3 spans 14 amino acids. V shed 6 bases and J 6 bases; nucleotides not matched to a gene: 10. Germline CDR1 reads ENHRY; CDR2 reads SYGVKD. The CDR3 loop is CAISGGRGVPEAFF. The CDR3 bases are TGTGCCATCAGCGGGGGCAGGGGGGTCCCTGAAGCTTTCTTT.

There are many counts of this clonotype. CDR3 in DNA: TGTGCCAGCAGCCGACCCAGGGAGGCTGAGCAGTTCTTC. Encoded protein: CASSRPREAEQFF. The chain links TRBV7-9 to TRBJ2-1, with a possible D match to TRBD2 (6 bases). The CDR3 loop spans 13 amino acids. The V gene lost 5 bases and the J gene lost 9 bases, with 14 bases spanning the gap. Germline assignment: CDR1 SEHNR and CDR2 FQNEAQ (reference sequence).

This clonotype appeared many times. This rearrangement joins TRBV7-9 to TRBJ1-1; 8 positions match TRBD1. CDR1 is SEHNR and CDR2 is FQNEAQ in the germline V gene (reference sequence). Trimming removed 6 bases from V and 1 base from J; junction bases left unmatched: 4. The CDR3 is made up of 14 amino acids. CDR3 coding DNA: TGTGCCAGCAGTTTTGGACAGGGGAACACTGAAGCTTTCTTT. It codes for CASSFGQGNTEAFF.

This clonotype has at least ten counts. The V and J genes are TRBV29-1 and TRBJ1-2; D ambiguous. From germline, CDR1 is SQVTM and CDR2 ANQGSEA. V lost 1 base and J 12 bases, leaving 9 bases between the germline ends. This CDR3 region has 10 residues. The CDR3 region is CSVEVRGNTF. The DNA for the CDR3 is TGCAGCGTTGAAGTGCGTGGTAACACCTTC.

Ten or more counts support this clonotype. V and J are TRBV10-3 and TRBJ1-1; D remains unclear. Germline V gives CDR1 ENHRY, CDR2 SYGVKD. This CDR3 contains 15 residues. V gave up 3 bases and J gave up 3 bases, with 14 bases separating them. The CDR3 here is CAISDPRTGHTEAFF. For the CDR3, the DNA is TGTGCCATCAGTGACCCGAGGACTGGCCACACTGAAGCTTTCTTT.

The chain employs TRBV20-1 and TRBJ1-1; 7 positions match TRBD1. This CDR3 is built from 14 residues. V was clipped by 6 bases and J by 0 bases; unmatched bases: 7. Germline CDR1 is DFQATT and CDR2 is SNEGSKA (reference sequence). The CDR3 DNA reads TGCAGTGCAGACGACAGGGCCCTGAACACTGAAGCTTTCTTT. It encodes CSADDRALNTEAFF.

This clonotype was seen at least ten times. This chain joins TRBV5-4 and TRBJ2-3; D possibly corresponds to TRBD2 (5 bases). The germline V gene has CDR1 SGHNT and CDR2 YYREEE (reference sequence). The CDR3 runs 13 residues. V was cut by 7 bases and J by 4 bases, with 13 bases left in between. CDR3 in amino acids: CASGRGRADTQYF. The CDR3 DNA is TGTGCCAGCGGGAGAGGACGGGCAGATACGCAGTATTTT.

This clonotype is classed as medium-sized. The V and J genes are TRBV15 and TRBJ2-3; 10 bases match TRBD1. The CDR3 length is 15 residues. Trimming removed 3 bases from V and 2 bases from J; junction bases left unmatched: 2. Germline assignment: CDR1 LNHNV and CDR2 YYDKDF (reference sequence). The CDR3 spells CATSSGQGVTDTQYF. The CDR3 DNA follows: TGTGCCACCAGCAGCGGACAGGGGGTCACAGATACGCAGTATTTT.

This clonotype was counted many times. The chain links TRBV6-1 to TRBJ2-7; D gene unclear. V dropped 1 base and J dropped 7 bases, with 14 bases sitting between them. The CDR3 extends over 14 amino acids. Germline V lookup: CDR1 MNHNS, CDR2 SASEGT. The CDR3 DNA reads as TGTGCCAGCAGTGAAGTTGACGGAGAAGGTGAGCAGTACTTC. It is translated as CASSEVDGEGEQYF.

There are many counts of this clonotype. The genes are TRBV29-1 and TRBJ2-7, with 7 positions matching TRBD1. V gave up 4 bases and J gave up 0 bases; unmatched junction bases: 6. CDR1 is SQVTM, CDR2 ANQGSEA, per germline. The CDR3 is made up of 14 amino acids. Here the CDR3 reads CSVAGTASSYEQYF. The CDR3 region has the DNA TGCAGCGTTGCCGGGACAGCAAGCTCCTACGAGCAGTACTTC.

This clonotype rates as medium-sized. The chain combines TRBV6-5 with TRBJ2-7, with D possibly TRBD1 on 5 matching bases. The CDR3 spans 13 residues. V lost 5 bases and J lost 1, with 9 bases in between. CDR1 is MNHEY, CDR2 SVGAGI, per germline. The CDR3 DNA follows: TGTGCCAGCAGTCGTACAGGATCCTACGAGCAGTACTTC. It encodes CASSRTGSYEQYF.

The chain combines TRBV6-1 with TRBJ2-2; maybe TRBD2 (6 bases). The CDR3 loop spans 13 amino acids. V lost 1 base to trimming and J lost 6 bases, with 6 bases between them. Germline V gene lookup returns CDR1 MNHNS and CDR2 SASEGT. This chain's CDR3 is CASSEGGAGELFF. The CDR3 DNA sequence: TGTGCCAGCAGTGAAGGGGGGGCCGGGGAGCTGTTTTTT.

The rearrangement joins TRBV6-2 or TRBV6-3 to TRBJ2-6, with 8 bases that match TRBD2. The CDR3 loop spans 14 amino acids. Per germline, CDR1 MNHEY and CDR2 SVGEGT. The V segment lost 8 bases and the J segment 0 bases; nucleotides outside the gene matches: 0. This CDR3 reads CASREGSGANVLTF. Written as DNA, the CDR3 is TGTGCCAGCCGGGAGGGCTCTGGGGCCAACGTCCTGACTTTC.

This clonotype appeared many times. The V call is TRBV28, the J call TRBJ1-1, with a weak D call TRBD1 (6 bases). The V gene's germline CDR1 is MDHEN and CDR2 SYDVKM. Trimming shortened V by 6 bases and J by 0 bases, and 20 bases separated the two germline ends. The CDR3 runs 17 residues. The DNA for the CDR3 is TGTGCCAGCAGCTCTAGTAAAGGGGGGTTTATGAACACTGAAGCTTTCTTT. The encoded protein is CASSSSKGGFMNTEAFF. Filled out from reference TRBV28 and TRBJ1-1, the complete variable domain reads DVKVTQSSRYLVKRTGEKVFLECVQDMDHENMFWYRQDPGLGLRLIYFSYDVKMKEKGDIPEGYSVSREKKERFSLILESASTNQTSMYLCASSSSKGGFMNTEAFFGQGTRLTVV.

This clonotype showed up many times. The chain carries TRBV20-1 and TRBJ2-2; TRBD1 aligns across 7 bases. CDR1 is DFQATT and CDR2 is SNEGSKA in the germline V gene (reference sequence). There are 16 residues in the CDR3. The ends lost 0 bases at V and 3 bases at J; junction bases unmatched: 7. The DNA of the CDR3 is TGCAGTGCTAGAGACCAATTAACAGGGGACACCGGGGAGCTGTTTTTT. This encodes CSARDQLTGDTGELFF.

This clonotype has ten or more counts. The chain recombines TRBV14 with TRBJ2-2; 10 bases are shared with TRBD2. The length of the CDR3 is 16 residues. V shed 4 bases, J shed 6 bases, and the junction held 8 bases outside the gene matches. Germline CDR1 and CDR2: SGHDN and FVKESK. CDR3 in DNA: TGTGCCAGCAGCCGTCTAGCGGGAGTCGGCGCCGGGGAGCTGTTTTTT. It encodes CASSRLAGVGAGELFF.